This paragraph reports one T cell receptor (beta chain). This entry belongs to a study of blood T cell repertoires in COVID-19. The repertoire was sequenced with immunoSEQ multiplex PCR; TCRdb's copy has only in-frame clones and lacks some. The data hold 300,000 to 400,000 clones, with roughly 90% observed a single time. Patients at the Seattle site were enrolled during active infection and followed longitudinally. In germline, CDR1 is SGHVS, CDR2 FQNEAQ. V lost 5 bases to trimming and J lost 4 bases; unmatched junction nucleotides: 20. CDR3 length: 20 residues. The specimen was peripheral blood. This chain connects TRBV7-8 to TRBJ2-7; TRBD2 matches at 13 bases. The source is a man younger than 45 with COVID-19, enrolled during active disease. In nucleotides, the CDR3 is TGTGCCAGCAGCCGGTACACGTCAGGACTAGCGGGAGCTGGGGGTTACGAGCAGTACTTC. Translation: CASSRYTSGLAGAGGYEQYF.